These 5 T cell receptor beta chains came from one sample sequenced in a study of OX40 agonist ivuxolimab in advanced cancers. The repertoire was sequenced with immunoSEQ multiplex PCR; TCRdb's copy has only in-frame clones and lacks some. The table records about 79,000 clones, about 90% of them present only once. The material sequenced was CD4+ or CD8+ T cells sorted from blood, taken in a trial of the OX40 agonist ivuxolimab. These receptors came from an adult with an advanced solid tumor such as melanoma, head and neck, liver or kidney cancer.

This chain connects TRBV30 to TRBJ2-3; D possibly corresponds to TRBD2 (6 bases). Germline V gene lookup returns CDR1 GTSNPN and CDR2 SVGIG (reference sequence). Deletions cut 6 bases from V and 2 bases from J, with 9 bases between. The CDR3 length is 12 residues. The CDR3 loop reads CACGGPTDTQYF. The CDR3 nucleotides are TGTGCCTGCGGGGGACCCACAGATACGCAGTATTTT.

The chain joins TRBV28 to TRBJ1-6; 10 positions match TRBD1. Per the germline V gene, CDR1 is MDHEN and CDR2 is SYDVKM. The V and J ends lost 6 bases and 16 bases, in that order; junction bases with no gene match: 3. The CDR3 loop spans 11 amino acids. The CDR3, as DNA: TGTGCCAGCAGGGGGACAGGGGCTCTCCACTTT. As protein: CASRGTGALHF.

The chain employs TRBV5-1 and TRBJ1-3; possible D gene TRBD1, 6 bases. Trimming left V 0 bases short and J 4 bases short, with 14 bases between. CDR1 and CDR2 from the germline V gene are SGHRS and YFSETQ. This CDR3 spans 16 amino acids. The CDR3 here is CASSLGPGAAGNTIYF. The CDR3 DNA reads TGCGCCAGCAGCTTGGGGCCGGGGGCGGCCGGAAACACCATATATTTT.

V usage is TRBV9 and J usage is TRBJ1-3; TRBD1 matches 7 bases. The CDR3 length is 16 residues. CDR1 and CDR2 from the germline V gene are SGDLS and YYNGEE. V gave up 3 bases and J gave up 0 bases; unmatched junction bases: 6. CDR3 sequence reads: CASSGDRPLSGNTIYF. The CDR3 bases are TGTGCCAGCAGCGGGGACAGACCCCTCTCTGGAAACACCATATATTTT. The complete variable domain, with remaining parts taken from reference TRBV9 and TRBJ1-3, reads DSGVTQTPKHLITATGQRVTLRCSPRSGDLSVYWYQQSLDQGLQFLIQYYNGEERAKGNILERFSAQQFPDLHSELNLSSLELGDSALYFCASSGDRPLSGNTIYFGEGSWLTVV.

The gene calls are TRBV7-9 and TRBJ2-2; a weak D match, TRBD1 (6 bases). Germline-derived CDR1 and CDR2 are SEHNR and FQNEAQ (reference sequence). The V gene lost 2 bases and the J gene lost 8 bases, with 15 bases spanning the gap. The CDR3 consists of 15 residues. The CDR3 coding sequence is TGTGCCAGCAGCTTACTCGCCGGGACATCTGGGGAGCTGTTTTTT. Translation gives CASSLLAGTSGELFF.